A single sample is the source of the 18 T cell receptor beta chains below, sequenced in a study of CD8 T cells in Susac syndrome. The RNA input was 0.5 to 1 ug, and it was reverse transcribed with random hexamers. One entry per CDR3 protein results from TCRdb running MiXCR on the immunoSEQ multiplex PCR reads. The data show 110,000 to 150,000 distinct CDR3 sequences, approximately 96% seen once. Sequences were obtained from CD4+ T cells from PBMCs. The receptors derive from a human donor with Susac syndrome.

This clonotype was found once. The V and J genes are TRBV4-2 and TRBJ2-2, with 10 bases that match TRBD1. The CDR3 length is 17 residues. J was trimmed by 5 bases and V by 3 bases; bases with no gene match: 9. Germline CDR1 reads LGHNA; CDR2 reads YNFKEQ. CDR3 amino acids: CASSQDRQGAGTGELFF. As DNA, the CDR3 is TGTGCCAGCAGCCAGGACCGACAGGGGGCAGGGACCGGGGAGCTGTTTTTT.

The chain is built from TRBV19 and TRBJ2-4; TRBD1 or TRBD2 may be the D gene (5 bases each). The germline V gene encodes CDR1 LNHDA and CDR2 SQIVND (reference sequence). With 6 bases removed from V and 10 bases from J, the gap between germline ends came to 16 bases. CDR3 length: 13 residues. CDR3 amino acids: CASRRTTTGIQYF. The CDR3 DNA is TGTGCCAGTAGGCGGACAACCACGGGGATTCAGTACTTC.

This rearrangement joins TRBV19 to TRBJ2-1; D possibly matches TRBD1 or TRBD2 (5 bases each). The V and J ends lost 1 base and 4 bases respectively, with 14 bases between them. This CDR3 has 16 amino acids. The germline gives CDR1 LNHDA, CDR2 SQIVND (reference sequence). The CDR3 DNA reads as TGTGCCAGTAGTATAGTCGGGACCCCTCCTTACAATGAGCAGTTCTTC. The encoded protein is CASSIVGTPPYNEQFF.

This rearrangement joins TRBV15 to TRBJ2-3; the match to TRBD2 covers 7 bases. This CDR3 spans 16 amino acids. CDR1 is LNHNV and CDR2 is YYDKDF in the germline V gene (reference sequence). Trimming cost V 5 bases and J 2 bases; bases outside gene matches: 10. Here the CDR3 reads CATSVGTTMFTDTQYF. Written as DNA, the CDR3 is TGTGCCACCAGCGTAGGGACTACGATGTTCACAGATACGCAGTATTTT. The whole variable domain, remainder taken from reference TRBV15 and TRBJ2-3, is DAMVIQNPRYQVTQFGKPVTLSCSQTLNHNVMYWYQQKSSQAPKLLFHYYDKDFNNEADTPDNFQSRRPNTSFCFLDIRSPGLGDTAMYLCATSVGTTMFTDTQYFGPGTRLTVL.

The chain has TRBV9 and TRBJ2-1; TRBD1 aligns across 7 bases. Trimming took 0 bases from V and 13 from J; bases not matched to a gene: 1. Germline V lookup: CDR1 SGDLS, CDR2 YYNGEE. The CDR3 extends over 11 amino acids. The CDR3 reads CASSVGDRQFF. In DNA, the CDR3 is TGTGCCAGCAGCGTAGGGGACAGACAGTTCTTC.

This chain links TRBV12-3 or TRBV12-4 with TRBJ1-1, with D hard to call. The germline V and J ends were trimmed by 5 bases and 2 bases, with 12 bases remaining between them. CDR3 length: 14 residues. CDR3 nucleotide sequence: TGTGCCAGCAGTACGCACCGCGTCAACACTGAAGCTTTCTTT. Translation: CASSTHRVNTEAFF.

The chain couples TRBV25-1 to TRBJ1-2, with 8 bases matching TRBD1. The CDR3 is 12 amino acids. Germline V gene lookup returns CDR1 MGHDK and CDR2 SYGVNS. The V segment lost 5 bases and the J segment 7 bases; nucleotides outside the gene matches: 3. Here the CDR3 DNA reads TGTGCCAGCAGTCGGACAGGGAGTGGCTACACCTTC. It is translated as CASSRTGSGYTF.

This chain links TRBV7-3 with TRBJ2-1; a weak D match, TRBD1 (5 bases). The CDR3 runs to 15 residues. From germline, CDR1 is SGHTA and CDR2 FQGTGA. The V gene lost 6 bases and the J gene lost 1 base, with 13 bases spanning the gap. The CDR3 reads CASSLDRGSYNEQFF. In DNA form, the CDR3 reads TGTGCCAGCAGTCTCGACAGAGGATCCTACAATGAGCAGTTCTTC.

The chain carries TRBV3-1 and TRBJ2-5, with a tentative D call TRBD2 (5 bases). The CDR3 has 13 residues. The germline V gene has CDR1 LGHDT and CDR2 YNNKEL (reference sequence). Trimming cost V 1 base and J 4 bases, with 7 bases left between them. The CDR3 loop is CASSQGRRETQYF. As DNA, the CDR3 is TGTGCCAGCAGCCAAGGGAGGAGAGAGACCCAGTACTTC.

Only one count was recorded for this clonotype. The V call is TRBV14, the J call TRBJ2-5, with D possibly matching TRBD2 (6 bases). Germline V gene lookup returns CDR1 SGHDN and CDR2 FVKESK. V lost 6 bases and J lost 5, with 19 bases in between. This CDR3 region has 15 residues. CDR3 sequence: CASRRGGELRETQYF. CDR3 DNA sequence: TGTGCCAGCAGACGCGGAGGGGAGCTCCGGGAGACCCAGTACTTC.

The chain is built from TRBV3-1 and TRBJ2-5; the D gene is possibly TRBD2 (6 bases). This CDR3 spans 15 amino acids. V was shortened by 5 bases and J by 7 bases, with 20 bases between the two germline ends. CDR1 and CDR2 (germline): LGHDT, YNNKEL (reference sequence). CDR3 in amino acids: CASSYQGLPKGTQYF. The CDR3 DNA is TGTGCCAGCAGCTACCAGGGACTGCCCAAAGGGACCCAGTACTTC.

The rearrangement joins TRBV7-6 to TRBJ2-2; D is unclear. The CDR3 is 14 residues long. Germline V gives CDR1 SGHVS, CDR2 FNYEAQ. V was clipped by 1 base and J by 1 base, with 4 bases between them. The CDR3 loop reads CASSLGQNTGELFF. DNA of the CDR3: TGTGCCAGCAGCTTAGGACAGAACACCGGGGAGCTGTTTTTT.

The V gene is TRBV20-1, the J gene TRBJ1-2, with a possible D match to TRBD1 (5 bases). The V and J ends lost 6 bases and 4 bases respectively, with 21 bases between them. In germline, CDR1 is DFQATT, CDR2 SNEGSKA (reference sequence). The CDR3 sequence is 15 residues long. The CDR3: CSAKRGGIEGYGYTF. The CDR3 region has the DNA TGCAGTGCCAAACGGGGGGGAATAGAGGGCTATGGCTACACCTTC.

The chain uses TRBV29-1 and TRBJ1-2; D possibly corresponds to TRBD1 (5 bases). Germline V gene data show CDR1 as SQVTM and CDR2 as ANQGSEA. The CDR3 has 12 amino acids. Trimming cost V 5 bases and J 1 base, with 8 bases left between them. The CDR3 sequence is CSVTRVNYGYTF. The DNA of the CDR3 is TGCAGCGTTACCAGGGTTAACTATGGCTACACCTTC. Full variable domain (outside the CDR3, taken from reference TRBV29-1 and TRBJ1-2): SAVISQKPSRDICQRGTSLTIQCQVDSQVTMMFWYRQQPGQSLTLIATANQGSEATYESGFVIDKFPISRPNLTFSTLTVSNMSPEDSSIYLCSVTRVNYGYTFGSGTRLTVV.

V usage is TRBV5-4 and J usage is TRBJ2-3; 10 nucleotides agree with TRBD2. The CDR3 has 17 amino acids. From germline, CDR1 is SGHNT and CDR2 YYREEE (reference sequence). The V segment lost 4 bases and the J segment 0 bases; nucleotides outside the gene matches: 8. CDR3 residues: CASSAAGGKPSTDTQYF. DNA of the CDR3: TGTGCCAGCAGCGCAGCGGGGGGGAAACCTAGCACAGATACGCAGTATTTT.

V and J are TRBV5-4 and TRBJ2-5; TRBD2 aligns across 9 bases. The CDR3 length is 15 residues. J was trimmed by 5 bases and V by 2 bases; bases with no gene match: 7. In germline, CDR1 is SGHNT, CDR2 YYREEE (reference sequence). The CDR3 region has the DNA TGTGCCAGCAGCTTTGGCGGGGGGGCCGGGGAGACCCAGTACTTC. Protein sequence: CASSFGGGAGETQYF.

The CDR3, as DNA: TGTGCCAGCAGTTTGGGACAGTCCTACGAGCAGTACTTC. Protein sequence: CASSLGQSYEQYF. J is TRBJ2-7 and V is TRBV28; 7 bases align to TRBD1. The junction had 0 bases not matched to a gene; V was cut back by 3 bases and J by 1 base. CDR3 length equals 13 residues. Germline V gives CDR1 MDHEN, CDR2 SYDVKM.

The chain employs TRBV6-5 and TRBJ2-1; D is unclear. This CDR3 has 11 amino acids. Per the germline V gene, CDR1 is MNHEY and CDR2 is SVGAGI. Between the trimmed V and J ends, which lost 5 bases and 8 bases, there was a span of 7 bases. The CDR3 DNA follows: TGTGCCAGCAGTCGCTTGCATGAGCAGTTCTTC. This codes for CASSRLHEQFF.